This TCR beta chain is drawn from a study of human T cells and chemical hapten exposure. About the research overall: The study traced per-sample TCR yield variation mainly to small differences in pooled library volumes.

V lost 6 bases and J 3 bases, leaving 15 bases between the germline ends. CDR3 length equals 16 residues. Germline-derived CDR1 and CDR2 are MNHEY and SVGAGI. The study's library attached unique molecular identifiers to single cDNA molecules. Original analysis: Sequenced samples showed a median of approximately 100,000 TCRs each, with counts running from roughly 23,000 to 700,000. TCRdb re-called the RACE reads with MiXCR, one entry per CDR3 protein. None of the V and J calls come from the authors' own analysis; TCRdb made them. The sample carries some 50,000 distinct CDR3 sequences, 3.5% to 4.5% recorded once. Described time point: healthy volunteer bleed at 2 weeks. Unfractionated whole blood yielded total RNA.

The material sequenced was whole blood. The receptor comes from a human donor in good health. Some clones in this sample may be carry-over from other donors' samples. The V and J genes are TRBV6-5 and TRBJ2-6; D might be TRBD2 (5 bases). The CDR3 nucleotides are TGTGCCAGCAGCCGCCCGAGGGTTGGTGGGGCCAACGTCCTGACTTTC. This gives the protein CASSRPRVGGANVLTF.